Shown below are 27 T cell receptor beta chains from a single sample sequenced in a study of blood T cell repertoires in COVID-19. Clones were sequenced by immunoSEQ multiplex PCR, and TCRdb holds only the in-frame ones, with some missing. The repertoire holds tens of thousands of clones, with about nine tenths as singletons. Specimen: peripheral blood. All receptors come from a man aged 50 to 59 with COVID-19, enrolled during active disease.

This rearrangement joins TRBV6-6 to TRBJ2-7; the D gene is possibly TRBD2 (5 bases). The V gene's germline CDR1 is MNHNY and CDR2 SVGAGI (reference sequence). Trimming cost V 6 bases and J 4 bases, with 10 bases left between them. The CDR3 consists of 12 residues. Here the CDR3 DNA reads TGTGCCAGCAGACGGGATTCTTACGAGCAGTACTTC. Translated: CASRRDSYEQYF.

The chain combines TRBV12-5 with TRBJ2-2, with D uncertain. Germline V gene data show CDR1 as LGHNT and CDR2 as FRNRAP. This CDR3 region has 13 residues. Trimming pared 2 bases from V and 3 bases from J, leaving 4 bases between. DNA of the CDR3: TGTGCTAGTGGTTTGTCTGACACCGGGGAGCTGTTTTTT. Amino acids: CASGLSDTGELFF.

The V gene is TRBV7-9, the J gene TRBJ2-1, with 13 bases lining up with TRBD2. CDR1 and CDR2 (germline): SEHNR, FQNEAQ (reference sequence). V lost 5 bases, J lost 5 bases, and 21 bases stayed unmatched. CDR3 length equals 21 residues. The CDR3 DNA reads as TGTGCCAGCAGCACAACCCTACTAGCGGGAGGGCCCACCCCCTCTAACAATGAGCAGTTCTTC. It yields the protein CASSTTLLAGGPTPSNNEQFF.

This chain's CDR3 is CASSLWQLQGGNGYTF. The DNA of the CDR3 is TGTGCCAGCAGTTTATGGCAACTACAGGGTGGGAATGGCTACACCTTC. This sequence joins TRBV28 and TRBJ1-2; TRBD1 is a possible D gene (6 bases). The V gene lost 0 bases and the J gene lost 6 bases, with 17 bases spanning the gap. Germline V gives CDR1 MDHEN, CDR2 SYDVKM. The CDR3 totals 16 residues.

This chain uses TRBV6-5 with TRBJ2-3; 9 bases are shared with TRBD2. Trimming cost V 0 bases and J 5 bases; bases outside gene matches: 3. The CDR3 covers 15 residues. Germline CDR1 and CDR2: MNHEY and SVGAGI. The CDR3 sequence is CASSYSSGRGDTQYF. The CDR3 DNA sequence: TGTGCCAGCAGTTACTCTAGCGGGAGAGGAGATACGCAGTATTTT.

This chain joins TRBV7-2 and TRBJ2-4; 11 bases line up with TRBD2. The trim removed 1 base at V and 6 bases at J, leaving 5 bases unmatched. Germline CDR1 SGHTA, CDR2 FQGNSA. This CDR3 is 16 amino acids long. CDR3 bases: TGTGCCAGCAGCTTAGTCAAGCTAGCGGGAGGAAACATTCAGTACTTC. Translation: CASSLVKLAGGNIQYF. Full variable domain (remainder filled in from reference TRBV7-2 and TRBJ2-4): GAGVSQSPSNKVTEKGKDVELRCDPISGHTALYWYRQSLGQGLEFLIYFQGNSAPDKSGLPSDRFSAERTGGSVSTLTIQRTQQEDSAVYLCASSLVKLAGGNIQYFGAGTRLSVL.

A few counts support this clone. The rearrangement links TRBV7-9 to TRBJ2-1; D is possibly TRBD1 (6 bases). The CDR3 is made up of 17 amino acids. Germline lookup yields CDR1 SEHNR and CDR2 FQNEAQ (reference sequence). The V end was cut by 5 bases, the J end by 1 base, with 18 bases between. Here the CDR3 reads CASSHPPRGESYNEQFF. The DNA for the CDR3 is TGTGCCAGCAGCCACCCCCCCAGGGGCGAATCCTACAATGAGCAGTTCTTC.

The chain links TRBV3-1 (or the pseudogene TRBV3-2) to TRBJ1-2, with D possibly being TRBD1 (6 bases). Germline CDR1 and CDR2: LGHDT and YNNKEL (reference sequence). V was trimmed by 0 bases and J by 8 bases, leaving 19 bases between them. CDR3 length: 16 residues. For the CDR3, the DNA is TGTGCCAGCAGCCAAGAAGGGAGGGGGGCGCATGAAGGCTACACCTTC. It is translated as CASSQEGRGAHEGYTF.

The CDR3 DNA sequence: TGCGCCATACAGGGTAGCATCAGCACAGATACGCAGTATTTT. It translates to CAIQGSISTDTQYF. The rearrangement links TRBV5-1 to TRBJ2-3; TRBD1 is a possible D gene (6 bases). V was clipped by 9 bases and J by 0 bases, with 14 bases between them. CDR3 length equals 14 residues. CDR1 is SGHRS, CDR2 YFSETQ, per germline.

This clone was detected only once. This rearrangement joins TRBV19 to TRBJ1-4, with 8 bases that match TRBD1. Germline-derived CDR1 and CDR2 are LNHDA and SQIVND (reference sequence). Losses at the gene ends were 6 bases for V and 9 bases for J; bases not matched to a gene: 9. The CDR3 is 14 residues long. In DNA, the CDR3 is TGTGCCAGTAGCGAAACAGGGGGTAGGAAAAAACTGTTTTTT. It is translated as CASSETGGRKKLFF.

V is TRBV6-2 or TRBV6-3 and J is TRBJ1-1, with D maybe TRBD1 (6 bases). The length of the CDR3 is 16 residues. V lost 2 bases, J lost 1 base, and 14 bases lay in between. Germline V lookup: CDR1 MNHEY, CDR2 SVGEGT. The CDR3 coding sequence is TGTGCCAGCAGTTACAAAACAGGGTTGGGGAACACTGAAGCTTTCTTT. It codes for CASSYKTGLGNTEAFF.

The rearrangement uses TRBV10-3 and TRBJ2-7; 9 bases agree with TRBD1. The CDR3 covers 14 residues. Germline V gene data show CDR1 as ENHRY and CDR2 as SYGVKD. With 4 bases clipped from V and 3 bases from J, the junction kept 4 bases outside the gene matches. The CDR3: CAISVGQGIYEQYF. The DNA of the CDR3 is TGTGCCATCAGTGTCGGACAGGGGATCTACGAGCAGTACTTC.

The chain recombines TRBV6-6 with TRBJ1-5; 9 bases align to TRBD1. Germline values: CDR1 MNHNY, CDR2 SVGAGI (reference sequence). With 5 bases clipped from V and 4 bases from J, the junction kept 3 bases outside the gene matches. The CDR3 has 14 residues. CDR3 DNA: TGTGCCAGCAGTGGACAGGGGAAAAATCAGCCCCAGCATTTT. Amino acid sequence: CASSGQGKNQPQHF.

This chain uses TRBV10-3 with TRBJ2-5; 8 bases are shared with TRBD2. V dropped 2 bases and J dropped 4; count of bases not matched to a gene: 24. Looked up from germline, CDR1 is ENHRY and CDR2 is SYGVKD. CDR3 length: 21 amino acids. CDR3 DNA sequence: TGTGCCATCAGTGAGATTTTGGAGGGTAGCGGGAATCGGGCGTGGGTAGAGACCCAGTACTTC. This codes for CAISEILEGSGNRAWVETQYF.

The V and J genes are TRBV7-8 and TRBJ1-2; D unclear. With 1 base removed from V and 5 bases from J, the gap between germline ends came to 14 bases. Germline V gene data show CDR1 as SGHVS and CDR2 as FQNEAQ. CDR3 size: 15 residues. The CDR3 DNA reads as TGTGCCAGCAGCTTAGGGTCTCCGGGGTATTATGGCTACACCTTC. This sequence encodes CASSLGSPGYYGYTF.

This rearrangement joins TRBV5-1 to TRBJ2-1; TRBD1 aligns across 9 bases. Germline assignment: CDR1 SGHRS and CDR2 YFSETQ. V was clipped by 5 bases and J by 9 bases; unmatched bases: 9. CDR3 size: 14 residues. CDR3 in DNA: TGCGCCAGCAGTGGACAGGGGACTGGGAGTGAGCAGTTCTTC. Translated: CASSGQGTGSEQFF.

The J gene is TRBJ2-7, the V gene TRBV14; D ambiguous. The CDR3 sequence is 13 residues long. V lost 4 bases to trimming and J lost 3 bases, with 10 bases between them. From germline, CDR1 is SGHDN and CDR2 FVKESK. CDR3 sequence reads: CASSPGPFYEQYF. The CDR3 region has the DNA TGTGCCAGCAGCCCCGGTCCTTTCTACGAGCAGTACTTC.

The chain has TRBV6-4 and TRBJ2-4, with D maybe TRBD2 (7 bases). The V end lost 6 bases, the J end lost 0 bases, and 15 bases lay between the germline ends. CDR1 is MRHNA, CDR2 SNTAGT, per germline. There are 16 residues in the CDR3. CDR3 region: CASRGGRALAKNIQYF. The CDR3 DNA reads as TGTGCCAGCAGGGGGGGGCGGGCGCTAGCCAAAAACATTCAGTACTTC.

V is TRBV5-8 and J is TRBJ1-5; D not certain. V gave up 2 bases and J gave up 4 bases, with 16 bases separating them. The CDR3 loop spans 16 amino acids. The germline V gene encodes CDR1 SGHTS and CDR2 YDEGEE. The CDR3, as DNA: TGTGCCAGCAGCTTTGAGGGCATTACCTATAATCAGCCCCAGCATTTT. It translates to CASSFEGITYNQPQHF.

The chain is built from TRBV12-5 and TRBJ2-1, with a tentative D call TRBD2 (6 bases). Deletions cut 2 bases from V and 12 bases from J, with 17 bases between. The CDR3 spans 14 residues. The germline CDR1 and CDR2 sequences are LGHNT and FRNRAP. The CDR3 protein is CASGLPRDGRGQFF. For the CDR3, the DNA is TGTGCTAGTGGTTTGCCCCGGGACGGGCGGGGGCAGTTCTTC.

This sequence joins TRBV11-2 and TRBJ2-3, with 7 positions matching TRBD2. This CDR3 region has 14 residues. Germline trimming cut 5 bases from V and 8 bases from J; bases unmatched to any gene: 10. The germline gives CDR1 SGHAT, CDR2 FQNNGV. Here the CDR3 DNA reads TGTGCCAGCAGCGTTACGGCTAGCGGCCTTACGCAGTATTTT. This gives the protein CASSVTASGLTQYF.

The V call is TRBV12-3 or TRBV12-4, the J call TRBJ2-2; 8 bases map to TRBD2. The CDR3 length is 13 residues. The ends lost 5 bases at V and 6 bases at J; junction bases unmatched: 2. The CDR3 bases are TGTGCCAGCAGTCGGGGGGGACCCGGGGAGCTGTTTTTT. Its protein product is CASSRGGPGELFF.

The chain joins TRBV30 to TRBJ1-2, with 8 bases lining up with TRBD1. CDR1 is GTSNPN, CDR2 SVGIG, per germline (reference sequence). The CDR3 is made up of 17 amino acids. V gave up 1 base and J gave up 5 bases; unmatched junction bases: 15. The CDR3 loop is CAWSGAGTGLTSYGYTF. CDR3 coding DNA: TGTGCCTGGAGTGGGGCGGGGACAGGTCTCACTTCATATGGCTACACCTTC.

The chain combines TRBV3-1 (or the pseudogene TRBV3-2) with TRBJ2-3; tentatively, D is TRBD1 (5 bases). The CDR3 has 12 residues. V gave up 2 bases and J gave up 7 bases, with 7 bases separating them. Germline V gene sequence: CDR1 LGHDT, CDR2 YNNKEL (reference sequence). The DNA of the CDR3 is TGTGCCAGCAGCCAACAGGGTAATACGCAGTATTTT. This sequence encodes CASSQQGNTQYF.

The gene calls are TRBV7-6 and TRBJ2-2; tentative D call: TRBD2 (5 bases). The CDR3 length is 15 residues. Trimming left V 5 bases short and J 4 bases short, with 14 bases between. Germline loops: CDR1 SGHVS, CDR2 FNYEAQ. The CDR3 DNA reads TGTGCCAGCAGCGCCGAGGACTGGAGCACCGGGGAGCTGTTTTTT. Protein sequence: CASSAEDWSTGELFF.

The chain couples TRBV27 to TRBJ2-3, with 8 bases aligning to TRBD1. This CDR3 has 15 residues. CDR1 and CDR2 from the germline V gene are MNHEY and SMNVEV (reference sequence). V was pared by 4 bases and J by 5 bases, with 8 bases of the junction left unmatched. The CDR3 is CASSSWTGHKDTQYF. The CDR3 nucleotides are TGTGCCAGCAGTTCCTGGACAGGGCATAAAGATACGCAGTATTTT.

The V gene is TRBV10-3, the J gene TRBJ1-1; the match to TRBD1 covers 7 bases. This CDR3 contains 13 residues. CDR1 and CDR2 from the germline V gene are ENHRY and SYGVKD. V shed 6 bases, J shed 3 bases, and the junction held 4 bases outside the gene matches. The CDR3 coding sequence is TGTGCCATCAGAGACAGGGTCGACACTGAAGCTTTCTTT. Translated, it gives CAIRDRVDTEAFF.